This T cell receptor (beta chain) was sequenced during a study of high-grade serous ovarian cancer treatment subgroups. Profiled with immunoSEQ multiplex PCR; TCRdb holds only in-frame clones, not every one. The top ten clones hold roughly 2.2% of a sample with approximately 30,000 clones, around 80% of them seen once. As regards this clone: Its antigen remains unidentified.

Trimming left V 2 bases short and J 12 bases short, with 15 bases between. Per germline, CDR1 SGHRS and CDR2 YFSETQ. This CDR3 is 13 amino acids long. The tumor samples were collected prior to definitive surgery or chemotherapy. Study observations and caveats: CDR1 and CDR2 were left unanalyzed; analyses focused on CDR3.

The chain employs TRBV5-1 and TRBJ2-1, with D perhaps TRBD2 (6 bases). Specimen: tumor tissue. The receptor was isolated from a human donor with high-grade serous ovarian cancer. CDR3: CASSFRGRESQFF. In DNA form, the CDR3 reads TGCGCCAGCAGCTTCCGGGGACGGGAGTCGCAGTTCTTC.